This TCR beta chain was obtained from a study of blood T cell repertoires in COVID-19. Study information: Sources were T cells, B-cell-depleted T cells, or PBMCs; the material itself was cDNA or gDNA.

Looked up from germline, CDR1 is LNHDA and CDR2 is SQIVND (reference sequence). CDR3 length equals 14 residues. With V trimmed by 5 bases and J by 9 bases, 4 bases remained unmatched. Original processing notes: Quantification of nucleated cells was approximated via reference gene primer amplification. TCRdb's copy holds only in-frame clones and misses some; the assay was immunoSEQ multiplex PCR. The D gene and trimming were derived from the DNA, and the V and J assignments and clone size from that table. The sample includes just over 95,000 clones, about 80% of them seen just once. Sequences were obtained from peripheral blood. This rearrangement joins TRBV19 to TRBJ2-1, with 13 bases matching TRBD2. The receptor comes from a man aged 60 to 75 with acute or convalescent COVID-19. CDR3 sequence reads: CASSELAGGSEQFF. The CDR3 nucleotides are TGTGCCAGTAGTGAACTAGCGGGAGGGAGTGAGCAGTTCTTC.